Listed below are T cell receptor beta chains from one sample, sequenced in a study of T cell responses to AZD1222 COVID-19 vaccine. Sequenced by immunoSEQ multiplex PCR; TCRdb stores in-frame clones only, minus some. The sample lists 150,000 to 180,000 clones; roughly nine tenths were seen once. The sequencing here drew on peripheral blood, taken on day 0 of MenACWY control vaccination. Source of these receptors: an adult in good health. Each CDR3 is given with its conserved first and last residue. Fields, in order: clone size, J gene, V gene, D gene, CDR3 protein, CDR3 DNA. The D gene is left open where the match is weak. Only some rows state a clone size, as once, few, many or a class for expanded clones.

.,TRBJ1-3,TRBV7-9,.,CASSLGVGAGNTIYF,TGTGCCAGCAGCTTAGGTGTAGGGGCCGGAAACACCATATATTTT
.,TRBJ1-2,TRBV9,TRBD1,CASSVNPGQGIYGYTF,TGTGCCAGCAGCGTCAACCCCGGACAGGGGATTTATGGCTACACCTTC
once,TRBJ2-7,TRBV11-1,TRBD2,CASSPAATSGGYEQYF,TGTGCCAGCAGCCCAGCGGCAACTAGCGGGGGGTACGAGCAGTACTTC
few,TRBJ2-2,TRBV2,.,CASSEVSDIYTGELFF,TGTGCCAGCAGTGAAGTATCGGACATATACACCGGGGAGCTGTTTTTT
.,TRBJ2-7,TRBV2,.,CASSEQGFQYF,TGTGCCAGCAGTGAACAGGGTTTTCAGTACTTC
.,TRBJ1-1,TRBV2,.,CASRIPLMNTEAFF,TGTGCCAGCAGGATACCCCTAATGAACACTGAAGCTTTCTTT
.,TRBJ1-1,TRBV29-1,.,CSVGIGGQGQAFF,TGCAGCGTTGGAATCGGGGGGCAGGGGCAAGCTTTCTTT
.,TRBJ1-1,TRBV30,.,CAWLDGYTEAFF,TGTGCCTGGTTGGACGGCTACACTGAAGCTTTCTTT
.,TRBJ2-5,TRBV27,TRBD1,CASSLARGLGETQYF,TGTGCCAGCAGTTTAGCCAGGGGGCTTGGAGAGACCCAGTACTTC
.,TRBJ2-5,TRBV19,.,CASSPFIGIGETQYF,TGTGCCAGTAGTCCGTTTATAGGGATTGGAGAGACCCAGTACTTC
.,TRBJ1-4,TRBV11-3,.,CASSPGSNTNEKLFF,TGTGCCAGCAGCCCAGGGAGTAACACTAATGAAAAACTGTTTTTT
.,TRBJ1-1,TRBV7-2,.,CASSTPPGAFF,TGTGCCAGCAGCACACCCCCAGGGGCTTTCTTT
.,TRBJ1-1,TRBV19,.,CASSRVQLTNTEAFF,TGTGCCAGTAGCCGGGTCCAACTCACGAACACTGAAGCTTTCTTT
.,TRBJ2-2,TRBV18,TRBD1,CASSPGQGSVTGELFF,TGTGCCAGCTCACCAGGACAGGGCTCGGTCACCGGGGAGCTGTTTTTT
.,TRBJ1-2,TRBV2,.,CASSDGQGYGYTF,TGTGCCAGCAGTGACGGGCAGGGCTATGGCTACACCTTC
.,TRBJ2-3,TRBV7-3,.,CASRVSGGDTQYF,TGTGCCAGCAGGGTATCCGGGGGAGATACGCAGTATTTT
.,TRBJ2-3,TRBV7-9,.,CASSLEQFTDTQYF,TGTGCCAGCAGCTTAGAACAGTTCACAGATACGCAGTATTTT
.,TRBJ2-5,TRBV14,TRBD1,CASSPTGQGVRETQYF,TGTGCCAGCAGCCCCACCGGACAGGGGGTGAGGGAGACCCAGTACTTC
.,TRBJ1-5,TRBV7-2,.,CASSLTGGGVGNQPQHF,TGTGCCAGCAGCTTAACGGGTGGGGGGGTCGGCAATCAGCCCCAGCATTTT
.,TRBJ2-1,TRBV5-6,TRBD1,CASSYRQGAYTSNEQFF,TGTGCCAGCAGCTACCGACAGGGGGCATACACCAGCAATGAGCAGTTCTTC
.,TRBJ2-7,TRBV13,TRBD1,CASSGDRTLREQYF,TGTGCCAGCAGCGGGGACAGGACCCTACGAGAGCAGTACTTC
.,TRBJ2-7,TRBV9,.,CASSRGGYEQYF,TGTGCCAGCAGCCGAGGGGGTTACGAGCAGTACTTC
.,TRBJ2-5,TRBV5-1,TRBD2,CASSLQAGVSQETQYF,TGCGCCAGCAGCTTGCAAGCGGGGGTGTCCCAAGAGACCCAGTACTTC
.,TRBJ2-3,TRBV7-2,.,CASSLRTGGRTDTQYF,TGTGCCAGCAGCTTAAGAACCGGGGGCCGGACAGATACGCAGTATTTT
few,TRBJ2-7,TRBV27,TRBD1,CASSLRQGVGNEQYF,TGTGCCAGCAGTTTACGACAGGGGGTCGGGAACGAGCAGTACTTC
.,TRBJ1-4,TRBV5-6,.,CASSFFSGGKLFF,TGTGCCAGCAGCTTTTTTTCGGGTGGAAAACTGTTTTTT
.,TRBJ1-1,TRBV9,.,CASSVASTNTEAFF,TGTGCCAGCAGCGTAGCTTCAACGAACACTGAAGCTTTCTTT
.,TRBJ1-5,TRBV18,.,CASSPTGDQPQHF,TGTGCCAGCTCACCTACGGGGGATCAGCCCCAGCATTTT
.,TRBJ2-1,TRBV11-2,.,CASSLTPDNYNEQFF,TGTGCCAGCAGCCTAACGCCGGATAACTACAATGAGCAGTTCTTC
.,TRBJ1-3,TRBV7-9,.,CAFPRLGNTIYF,TGTGCTTTCCCACGTCTTGGAAACACCATATATTTT
.,TRBJ1-1,TRBV11-3,.,CASSSRPGDRAFF,TGTGCCAGCAGTTCTCGACCGGGAGATAGGGCTTTCTTT
.,TRBJ1-1,TRBV9,.,CASSARIAGNTEAFF,TGTGCCAGCAGCGCCCGTATCGCAGGGAACACTGAAGCTTTCTTT
.,TRBJ2-4,TRBV6-5,TRBD2,CASSYFPGGEGNIQYF,TGTGCCAGCAGTTACTTCCCGGGGGGAGAAGGAAACATTCAGTACTTC
.,TRBJ2-5,TRBV7-6,.,CASSFFQGQETQYF,TGTGCCAGCAGCTTTTTCCAGGGGCAAGAGACCCAGTACTTC
once,TRBJ2-5,TRBV9,.,CASSVTNGRGYETQYF,TGTGCCAGCAGCGTCACGAATGGCAGGGGTTATGAGACCCAGTACTTC
.,TRBJ2-1,TRBV14,.,CASSQASGYNEQFF,TGTGCCAGCAGCCAAGCGAGCGGCTACAATGAGCAGTTCTTC
once,TRBJ2-1,TRBV2,TRBD2,CASSQSGRAGNEQFF,TGTGCCAGCAGTCAGAGCGGGAGGGCCGGTAATGAGCAGTTCTTC
.,TRBJ2-6,TRBV27,.,CASSLMPPRSSGANVLTF,TGTGCCAGCAGTTTAATGCCGCCAAGAAGCTCTGGGGCCAACGTCCTGACTTTC
.,TRBJ1-1,TRBV28,.,CASSLGSGWNTEAFF,TGTGCCAGCAGTTTAGGGTCGGGGTGGAACACTGAAGCTTTCTTT
.,TRBJ2-4,TRBV5-1,.,CASSLSPGLGKNIQYF,TGCGCCAGCAGCTTGTCTCCAGGGTTGGGCAAAAACATTCAGTACTTC
.,TRBJ1-2,TRBV5-1,TRBD1,CASSPRQGASGYTF,TGCGCCAGCAGCCCGCGACAGGGGGCGAGTGGCTACACCTTC
.,TRBJ2-5,TRBV7-8,TRBD1,CASSLAWGTGGEETQYF,TGTGCCAGCAGCTTAGCGTGGGGGACAGGGGGCGAAGAGACCCAGTACTTC
.,TRBJ1-6,TRBV19,TRBD1,CASRGLDNSPLHF,TGTGCCAGCAGGGGGCTAGATAATTCACCCCTCCACTTT
.,TRBJ1-5,TRBV2,.,CASSEGRRNHNQPQHF,TGTGCCAGCAGTGAGGGACGCCGGAACCACAATCAGCCCCAGCATTTT
.,TRBJ2-3,TRBV4-2,.,CASSQGGKGRTDTQYF,TGTGCCAGCAGCCAAGGAGGTAAGGGGCGCACAGATACGCAGTATTTT
.,TRBJ1-5,TRBV2,.,CASTLGNQPQHF,TGTGCCAGCACCTTAGGGAATCAGCCCCAGCATTTT
.,TRBJ1-1,TRBV7-2,.,CASSLGRAATEAFF,TGTGCCAGCAGCTTAGGCAGGGCGGCCACTGAAGCTTTCTTT
.,TRBJ2-7,TRBV4-3,.,CASSQAGGPYEQYF,TGCGCCAGCAGCCAAGCCGGGGGCCCCTACGAGCAGTACTTC
.,TRBJ1-4,TRBV5-6,.,CASNNREGEKLFF,TGTGCCAGCAACAACAGGGAGGGGGAAAAACTGTTTTTT
.,TRBJ2-5,TRBV18,TRBD2,CASSSPGLAMGETQYF,TGTGCCAGCTCATCCCCGGGACTAGCGATGGGAGAGACCCAGTACTTC
.,TRBJ1-2,TRBV24-1,.,CATSEGHINYGYTF,TGTGCCACCAGTGAGGGACACATTAACTATGGCTACACCTTC
.,TRBJ2-1,TRBV6-2/TRBV6-3,TRBD2,CASSGGGEYNEQFF,TGTGCCAGCAGCGGGGGGGGAGAATACAATGAGCAGTTCTTC
.,TRBJ2-7,TRBV3-1/TRBV3-2,TRBD1,CASSQKGTGAFYEQYF,TGTGCCAGCAGCCAGAAGGGGACAGGAGCTTTCTACGAGCAGTACTTC